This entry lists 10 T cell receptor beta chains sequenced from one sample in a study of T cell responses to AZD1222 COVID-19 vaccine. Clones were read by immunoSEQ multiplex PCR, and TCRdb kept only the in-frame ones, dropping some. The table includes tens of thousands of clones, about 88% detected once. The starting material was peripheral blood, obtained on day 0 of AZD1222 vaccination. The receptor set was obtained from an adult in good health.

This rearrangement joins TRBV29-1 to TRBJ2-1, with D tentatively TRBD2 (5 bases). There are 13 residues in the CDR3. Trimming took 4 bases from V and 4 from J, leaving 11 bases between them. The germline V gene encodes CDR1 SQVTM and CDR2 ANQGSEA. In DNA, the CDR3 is TGCAGCGTTGCGGGGAACTTTTACAATGAGCAGTTCTTC. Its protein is CSVAGNFYNEQFF.

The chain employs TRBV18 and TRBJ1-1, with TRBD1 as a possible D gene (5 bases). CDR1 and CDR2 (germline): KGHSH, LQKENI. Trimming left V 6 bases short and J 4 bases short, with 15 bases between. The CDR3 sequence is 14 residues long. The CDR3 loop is CASSLRGSGTEAFF. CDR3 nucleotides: TGTGCCAGCTCCCTGAGGGGATCGGGCACTGAAGCTTTCTTT.

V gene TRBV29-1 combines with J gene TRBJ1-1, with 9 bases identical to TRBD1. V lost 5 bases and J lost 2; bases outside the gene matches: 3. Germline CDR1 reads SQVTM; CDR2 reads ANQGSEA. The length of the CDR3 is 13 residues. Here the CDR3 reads CSVKTGGNTEAFF. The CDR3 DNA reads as TGCAGCGTTAAGACAGGGGGTAACACTGAAGCTTTCTTT.

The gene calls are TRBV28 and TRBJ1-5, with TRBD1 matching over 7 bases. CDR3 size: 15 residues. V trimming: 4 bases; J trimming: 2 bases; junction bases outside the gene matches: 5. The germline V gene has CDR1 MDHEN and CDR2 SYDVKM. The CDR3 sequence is CASSSPGQGNQPQHF. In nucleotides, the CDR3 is TGTGCCAGCAGTTCCCCAGGACAGGGCAATCAGCCCCAGCATTTT.

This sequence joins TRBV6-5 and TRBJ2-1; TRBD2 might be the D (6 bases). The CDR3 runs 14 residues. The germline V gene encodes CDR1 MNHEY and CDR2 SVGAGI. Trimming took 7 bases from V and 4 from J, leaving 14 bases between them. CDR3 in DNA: TGTGCCAGCACCCGTGGACGGGGGTACAATGAGCAGTTCTTC. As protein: CASTRGRGYNEQFF.

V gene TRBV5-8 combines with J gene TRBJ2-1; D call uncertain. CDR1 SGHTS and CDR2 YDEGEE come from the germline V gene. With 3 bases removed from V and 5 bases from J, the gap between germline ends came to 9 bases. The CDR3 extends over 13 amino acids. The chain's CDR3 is CASSSYLNNEQFF. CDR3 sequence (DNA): TGTGCCAGCAGCTCTTATTTAAACAATGAGCAGTTCTTC.

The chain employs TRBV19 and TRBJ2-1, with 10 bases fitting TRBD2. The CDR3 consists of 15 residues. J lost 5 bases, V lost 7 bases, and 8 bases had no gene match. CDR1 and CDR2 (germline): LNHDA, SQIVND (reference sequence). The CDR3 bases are TGTGCCAGTATGGGGGGACTAGCGCGTAACAATGAGCAGTTCTTC. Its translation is CASMGGLARNNEQFF.

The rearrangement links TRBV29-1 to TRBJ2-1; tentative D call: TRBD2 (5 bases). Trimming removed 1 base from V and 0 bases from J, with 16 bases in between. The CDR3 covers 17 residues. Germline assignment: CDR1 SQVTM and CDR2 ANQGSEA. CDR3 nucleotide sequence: TGCAGCGTTGAAGGGCCCCAACTAGTCAGCTCCTACAATGAGCAGTTCTTC. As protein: CSVEGPQLVSSYNEQFF.

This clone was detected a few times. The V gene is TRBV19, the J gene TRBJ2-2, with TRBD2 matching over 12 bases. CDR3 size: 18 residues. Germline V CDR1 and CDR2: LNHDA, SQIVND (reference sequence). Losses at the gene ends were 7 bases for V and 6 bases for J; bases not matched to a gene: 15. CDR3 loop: CASTPWPSGRAGAGELFF. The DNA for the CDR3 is TGTGCCAGTACACCCTGGCCTAGCGGGAGGGCCGGGGCCGGGGAGCTGTTTTTT.

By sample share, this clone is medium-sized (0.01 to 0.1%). The CDR3 DNA reads as TGTGCCAGCAGTACAGAGAGACCCTCGAGTTGGAACACCATATATTTT. Its protein is CASSTERPSSWNTIYF. The rearrangement links TRBV27 to TRBJ1-3; D is unclear. Germline-derived CDR1 and CDR2 are MNHEY and SMNVEV (reference sequence). The V and J ends lost 5 bases and 7 bases respectively, with 21 bases between them. CDR3 length: 16 residues.